The T cell receptor (beta chain) described here comes from a study of neurological immune-mediated disorders. With 0 bases removed from V and 3 bases from J, the gap between germline ends came to 6 bases. The CDR3 is 12 residues long. The germline gives CDR1 DFQATT, CDR2 SNEGSKA (reference sequence). Synthesis of cDNA used 5'RACE (with 10-nucleotide random UMIs). TCRdb re-called the 5' RACE reads with MiXCR, one entry per CDR3 protein. The profile covers about 22,000 distinct CDR3 sequences, with roughly 10% appearing a single time and less than 25% taken by the ten largest. In this sample, this clonotype turned up many times. Its specificity is not known. General study points: Expanded clones shared no identical CDR3 amino acid sequences across subjects, which suggested private TCR-beta repertoires in all groups. Levels of TCR clonal expansion peaked in HTLV-1-associated myelopathy and reached their lowest in multiple sclerosis, under those of healthy controls.

The study built unsorted libraries from 2 million PBMCs kept at -80 C. The chain joins TRBV20-1 to TRBJ2-7; D call uncertain. Sequencing was carried out using PBMCs. The receptor was isolated from a woman aged 55-69 years with HTLV-1-associated myelopathy (HAM/TSP). The CDR3 reads CSARDSNYEQYF. CDR3 DNA: TGCAGTGCTAGAGATTCGAACTACGAGCAGTACTTC.